This T cell receptor (beta chain) was observed in a study of T cells generated in artificial thymic organoids (dated by TCRdb to 2015 to 2018). With regard to the full study: In some experiments, thymic T cells were further FACS-purified to deplete CD4 immature single positive or double positive precursors. The repertoire sequencing data shown were described as representative of three independent experiments. TCR alpha and beta CDR3 repertoires of in vitro artificial thymic organoid-derived CD8 single positive T cells were compared with thymic and peripheral blood naive CD8 T cells.

Per the germline V gene, MNHEY is the CDR1 and SVGAGI is the CDR2. V is cut by 5 bases and J by 2 bases, and the space between the germline ends is 11 bases. From the cysteine through the phenylalanine, the CDR3 covers 14 amino acids. The only DNA kept is the CDR3, 42 bases in frame from the first base. Enrichment of primary CD8+ T cells was done with magnetic beads from the Miltenyi CD8+ T cell Isolation Kit. Prior to RNA extraction, CD3+TCRalphabeta+CD8 single positive T cells from organoids and thymus were isolated by FACS sorting. For each sample, the RNeasy Micro kit was used to purify total RNA from around 40,000 to 200,000 sorted cells, and RNA quality was checked on an Agilent RNA 6000 Nano chip. Thymic fragments were dissected, disrupted by pipetting and passed through a 70 um strainer to release thymocytes. General conclusions and limits of the study: Organoid-derived CD8 single positive T cells showed physiological TCR clonotype diversity comparable to thymic and blood naive CD8 T cells.

This clonotype is judged medium-sized (0.01 to 0.1%). Its binding antigen is unknown. The input lacks base qualities; no much larger clone sits a single base away. Separate semi-nested PCR amplifications were run for the TCRalpha and TCRbeta libraries, using Advantage 2 and reverse primers located in the TRAC or TRBC constant regions. The amount of total RNA going into first-strand cDNA synthesis ranged between about 3.5 and 550 ng. The TCR cDNA libraries were generated by 5'-RACE using the SMARTer PCR cDNA Synthesis kit, with a poly-dT primer driving first-strand synthesis. Each semi-nested reverse primer in the constant region carried a 5-nucleotide sample-specific barcode, and the resulting products were cleaned up with the Zymo DNA Clean and Concentrator-5 kit. As many as ten barcoded samples were combined into a pool, ligated to Illumina adaptors, and sequenced on an Illumina MiSeq as 2 x 150 bp paired-end reads. Per the source publication's procedure: Demultiplexed reads were aligned using BLAT against a custom library containing all human TRAV, TRAJ, TRBV, TRBD and TRBJ combinations from IMGT. The best BLAT hits were picked using pslCDnaFilter (-maxAligns=1, -ignoreIntrons), and custom Perl scripts were used to calculate clonotype frequencies. The public reads were reprocessed in TCRdb via fastp at Q25 and MiXCR, keeping in-frame beta chains. Each CDR3 protein appears once, grouped with its most common genes and DNA. The V and J calls follow TCRdb's processing rather than the paper's. Within this sample are around 9,300 distinct CDR3 sequences, with around 20% of them counted one time only. The ten largest account for approximately 1.4% of the sample.

The rearranged chain carries TRBV6-5 and TRBJ2-3; the D gene cannot be named for sure. The TCR comes from a human donor who gave cord blood stem cells for thymic organoid culture, a cardiac surgery patient who gave postnatal thymus, or a blood donor (not recorded which). Sequenced: naive CD8+ T cells from the thymus. The meaning of the sample's cell subset or site label: CD3+TCRalphabeta+CD8SP T cells; for blood, CD45RO-CCR7+ naive CD8+ T cells. The sequence in DNA is TGTGCCAGCAGTCACACGAGAGACACAGATACGCAGTATTTT. It encodes CASSHTRDTDTQYF.